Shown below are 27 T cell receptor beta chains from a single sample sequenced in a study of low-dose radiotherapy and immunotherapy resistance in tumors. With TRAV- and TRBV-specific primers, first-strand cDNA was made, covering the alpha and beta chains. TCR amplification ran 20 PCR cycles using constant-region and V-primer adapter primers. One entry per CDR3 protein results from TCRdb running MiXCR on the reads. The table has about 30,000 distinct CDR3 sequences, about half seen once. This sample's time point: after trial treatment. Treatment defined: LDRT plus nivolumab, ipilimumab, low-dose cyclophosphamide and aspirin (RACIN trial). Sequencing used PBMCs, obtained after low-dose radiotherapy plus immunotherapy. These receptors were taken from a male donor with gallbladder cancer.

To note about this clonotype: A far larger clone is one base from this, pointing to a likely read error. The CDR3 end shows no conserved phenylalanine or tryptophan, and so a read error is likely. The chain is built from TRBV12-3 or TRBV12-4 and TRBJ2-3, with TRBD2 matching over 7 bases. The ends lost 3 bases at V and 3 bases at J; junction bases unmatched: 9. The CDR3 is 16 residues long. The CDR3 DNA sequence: TGTGCCAGCAGTTTTCTTGGCGGGAGAAGGACAGATACGCAGTATATT. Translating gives CASSFLGGRRTDTQYI.

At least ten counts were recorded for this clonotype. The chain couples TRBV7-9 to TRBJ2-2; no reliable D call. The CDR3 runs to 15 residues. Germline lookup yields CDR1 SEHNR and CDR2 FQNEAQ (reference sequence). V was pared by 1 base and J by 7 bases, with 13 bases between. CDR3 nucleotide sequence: TGTGCCAGCAGCTTAGTTTTGGGTGTCGGCGGGGAGCTGTTTTTT. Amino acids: CASSLVLGVGGELFF.

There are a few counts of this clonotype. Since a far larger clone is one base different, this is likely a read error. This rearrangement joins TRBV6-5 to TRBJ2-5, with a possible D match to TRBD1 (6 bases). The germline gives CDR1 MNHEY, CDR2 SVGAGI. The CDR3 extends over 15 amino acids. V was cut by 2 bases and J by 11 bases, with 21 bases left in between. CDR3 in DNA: TGTGCCAGCAGTTACGCAAGGCAACAGGGTGGTGGGCAGTACTTC. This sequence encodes CASSYARQQGGGQYF.

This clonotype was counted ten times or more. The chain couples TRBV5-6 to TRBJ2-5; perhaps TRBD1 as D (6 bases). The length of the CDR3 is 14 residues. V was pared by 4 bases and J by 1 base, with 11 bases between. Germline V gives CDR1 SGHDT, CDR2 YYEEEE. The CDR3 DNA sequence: TGTGCCAGCAGCCCATTGACAGGCCAAGAGACCCAGTACTTC. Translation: CASSPLTGQETQYF.

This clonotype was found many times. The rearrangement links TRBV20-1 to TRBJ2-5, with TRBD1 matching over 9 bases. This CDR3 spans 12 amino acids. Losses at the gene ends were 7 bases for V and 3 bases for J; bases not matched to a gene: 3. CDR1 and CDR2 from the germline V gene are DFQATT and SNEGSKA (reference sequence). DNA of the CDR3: TGCAGTGGGGGGACAGGGAAAGAGACCCAGTACTTC. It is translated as CSGGTGKETQYF.

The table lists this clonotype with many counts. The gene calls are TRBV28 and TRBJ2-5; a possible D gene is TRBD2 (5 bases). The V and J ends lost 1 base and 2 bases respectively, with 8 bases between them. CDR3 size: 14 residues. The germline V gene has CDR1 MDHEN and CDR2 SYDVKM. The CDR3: CASSLSGVQETQYF. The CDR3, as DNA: TGTGCCAGCAGTTTATCCGGGGTTCAAGAGACCCAGTACTTC.

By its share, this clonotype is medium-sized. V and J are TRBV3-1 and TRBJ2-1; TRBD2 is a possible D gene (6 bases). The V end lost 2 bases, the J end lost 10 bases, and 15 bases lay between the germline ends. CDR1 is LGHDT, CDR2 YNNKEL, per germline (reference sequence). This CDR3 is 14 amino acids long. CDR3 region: CASSQRTNRGEQFF. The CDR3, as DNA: TGTGCCAGCAGCCAAAGGACTAACCGAGGGGAGCAGTTCTTC.

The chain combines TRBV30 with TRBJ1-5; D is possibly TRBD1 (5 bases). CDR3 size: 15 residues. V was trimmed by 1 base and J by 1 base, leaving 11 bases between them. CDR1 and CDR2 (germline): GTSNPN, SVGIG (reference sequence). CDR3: CAWSDPGFSNQPQHF. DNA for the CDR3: TGTGCCTGGAGTGACCCAGGGTTCAGCAATCAGCCCCAGCATTTT.

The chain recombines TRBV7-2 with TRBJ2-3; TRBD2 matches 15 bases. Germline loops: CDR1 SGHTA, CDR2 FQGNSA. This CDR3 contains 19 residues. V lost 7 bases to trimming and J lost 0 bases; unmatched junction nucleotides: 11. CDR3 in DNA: TGTGCCAGCACCCAAACAAGGACTAGCGGGGGGGCGAGCACAGATACGCAGTATTTT. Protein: CASTQTRTSGGASTDTQYF.

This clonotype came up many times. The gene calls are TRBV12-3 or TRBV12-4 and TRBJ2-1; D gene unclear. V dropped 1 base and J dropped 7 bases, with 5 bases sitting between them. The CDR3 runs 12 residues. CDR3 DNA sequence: TGTGCCAGCAGTTTAGTGGGAAATGAGCAGTTCTTC. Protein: CASSLVGNEQFF.

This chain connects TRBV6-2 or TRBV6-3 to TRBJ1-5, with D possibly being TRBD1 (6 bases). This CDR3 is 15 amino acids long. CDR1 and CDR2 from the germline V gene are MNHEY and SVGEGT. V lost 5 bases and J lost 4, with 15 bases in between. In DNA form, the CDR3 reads TGTGCCAGCAGTGAATTGACAGGCTTGAATCAGCCCCAGCATTTT. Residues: CASSELTGLNQPQHF.

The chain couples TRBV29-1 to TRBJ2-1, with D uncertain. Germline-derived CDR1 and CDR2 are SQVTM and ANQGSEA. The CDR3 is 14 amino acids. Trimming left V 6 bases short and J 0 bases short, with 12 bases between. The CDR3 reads CSVAGLSSYNEQFF. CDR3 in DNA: TGCAGCGTGGCCGGGCTGAGCTCCTACAATGAGCAGTTCTTC.

The CDR3 nucleotides read TGCGCCAGCAGCCAAGAGCTTCGTCGGGGGGACCACCGCACCTACGAGCAGTACTTC. It encodes CASSQELRRGDHRTYEQYF. The J gene is TRBJ2-7, the V gene TRBV4-3; 7 bases agree with TRBD2. The ends lost 0 bases at V and 2 bases at J; junction bases unmatched: 16. The CDR3 spans 19 residues. CDR1 is LGHNA and CDR2 is YSLEER in the germline V gene.

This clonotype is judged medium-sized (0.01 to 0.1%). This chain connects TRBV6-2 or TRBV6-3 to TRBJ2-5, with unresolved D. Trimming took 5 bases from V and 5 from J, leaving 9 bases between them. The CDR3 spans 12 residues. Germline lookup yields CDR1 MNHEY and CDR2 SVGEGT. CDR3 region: CASSPNRETQYF. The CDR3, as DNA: TGTGCCAGCAGTCCGAACCGGGAGACCCAGTACTTC.

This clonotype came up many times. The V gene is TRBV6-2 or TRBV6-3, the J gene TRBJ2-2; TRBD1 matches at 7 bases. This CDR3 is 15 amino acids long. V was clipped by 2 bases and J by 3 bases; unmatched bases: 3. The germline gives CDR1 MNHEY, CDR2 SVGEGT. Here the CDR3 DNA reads TGTGCCAGCAGTTACGGGACAGTGGACACCGGGGAGCTGTTTTTT. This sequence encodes CASSYGTVDTGELFF.

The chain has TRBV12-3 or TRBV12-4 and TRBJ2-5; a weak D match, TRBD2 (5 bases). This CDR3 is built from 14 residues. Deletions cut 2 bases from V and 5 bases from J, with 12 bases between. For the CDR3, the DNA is TGTGCCAGCAGTTTAATGGCTAGCAGGGAGACCCAGTACTTC. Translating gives CASSLMASRETQYF.

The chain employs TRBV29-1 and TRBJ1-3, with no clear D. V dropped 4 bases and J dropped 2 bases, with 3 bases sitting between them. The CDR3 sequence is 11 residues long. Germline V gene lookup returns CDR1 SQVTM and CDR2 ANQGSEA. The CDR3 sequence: CSVGTGNTIYF. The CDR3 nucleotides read TGCAGCGTTGGCACTGGAAACACCATATATTTT.

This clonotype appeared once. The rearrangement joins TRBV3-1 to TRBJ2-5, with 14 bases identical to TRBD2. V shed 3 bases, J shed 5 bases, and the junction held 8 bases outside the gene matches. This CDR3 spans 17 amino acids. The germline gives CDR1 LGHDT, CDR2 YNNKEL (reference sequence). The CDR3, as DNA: TGTGCCAGCAGCCACCCGACTAGCGGGGGGGCCTTGGAGACCCAGTACTTC. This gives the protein CASSHPTSGGALETQYF.

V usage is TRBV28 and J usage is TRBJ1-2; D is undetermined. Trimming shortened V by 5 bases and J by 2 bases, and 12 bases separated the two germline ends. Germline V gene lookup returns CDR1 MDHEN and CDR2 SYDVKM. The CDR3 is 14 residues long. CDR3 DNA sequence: TGTGCCAGCAGTGTAGCCAACGACAACTATGGCTACACCTTC. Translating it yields CASSVANDNYGYTF.

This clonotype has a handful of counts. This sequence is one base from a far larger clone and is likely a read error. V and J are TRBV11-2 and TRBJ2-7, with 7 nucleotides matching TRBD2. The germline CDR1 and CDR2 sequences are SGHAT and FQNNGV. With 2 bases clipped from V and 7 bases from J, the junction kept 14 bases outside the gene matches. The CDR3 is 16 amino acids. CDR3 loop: CASSLNFGGSHNEQYF. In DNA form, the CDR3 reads TGTGCCAGCAGCTTAAACTTCGGGGGGTCTCACAATGAGCAGTACTTC.

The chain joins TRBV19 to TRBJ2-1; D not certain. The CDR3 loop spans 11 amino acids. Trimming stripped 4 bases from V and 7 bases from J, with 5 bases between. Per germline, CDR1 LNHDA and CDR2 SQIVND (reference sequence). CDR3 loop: CASSTLNEQFF. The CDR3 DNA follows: TGTGCCAGTAGTACCCTTAATGAGCAGTTCTTC. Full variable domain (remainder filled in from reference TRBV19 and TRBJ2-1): DGGITQSPKYLFRKEGQNVTLSCEQNLNHDAMYWYRQDPGQGLRLIYYSQIVNDFQKGDIAEGYSVSREKKESFPLTVTSAQKNPTAFYLCASSTLNEQFFGPGTRLTVL.

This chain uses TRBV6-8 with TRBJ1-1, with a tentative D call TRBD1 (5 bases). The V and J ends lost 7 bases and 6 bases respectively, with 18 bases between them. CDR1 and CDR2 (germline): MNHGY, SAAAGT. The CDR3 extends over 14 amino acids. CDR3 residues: CASNPFQDRPEAFF. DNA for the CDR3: TGTGCCAGCAATCCCTTCCAAGACAGACCTGAAGCTTTCTTT.

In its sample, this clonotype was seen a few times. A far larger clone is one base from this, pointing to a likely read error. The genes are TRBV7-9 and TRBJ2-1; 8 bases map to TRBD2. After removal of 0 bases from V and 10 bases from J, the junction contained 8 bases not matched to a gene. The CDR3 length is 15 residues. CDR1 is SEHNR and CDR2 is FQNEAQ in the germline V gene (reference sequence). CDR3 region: CASSLARGLVHEQFF. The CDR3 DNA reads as TGTGCCAGCAGCTTAGCGCGGGGACTAGTGCACGAGCAGTTCTTC.

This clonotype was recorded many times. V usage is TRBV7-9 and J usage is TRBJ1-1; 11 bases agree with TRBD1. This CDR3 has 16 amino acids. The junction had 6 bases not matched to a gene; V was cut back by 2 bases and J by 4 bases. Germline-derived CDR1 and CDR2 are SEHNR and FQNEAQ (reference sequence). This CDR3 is CASSLTSGTGGTEAFF. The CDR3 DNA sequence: TGTGCCAGCAGCTTAACTTCCGGGACAGGGGGCACTGAAGCTTTCTTT.

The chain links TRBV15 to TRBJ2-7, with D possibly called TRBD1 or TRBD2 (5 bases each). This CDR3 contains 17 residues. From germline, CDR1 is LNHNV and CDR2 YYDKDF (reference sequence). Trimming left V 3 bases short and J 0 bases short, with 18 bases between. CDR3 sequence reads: CATSSSTTRGLSYEQYF. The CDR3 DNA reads TGTGCCACCAGCAGCTCCACTACGAGGGGTCTCTCCTACGAGCAGTACTTC.

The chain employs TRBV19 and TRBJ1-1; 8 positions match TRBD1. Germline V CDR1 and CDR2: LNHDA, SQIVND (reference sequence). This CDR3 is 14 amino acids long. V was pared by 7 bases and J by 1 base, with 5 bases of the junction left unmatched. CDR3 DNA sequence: TGTGCCAGTAACCGACAGGGGAGGAACACTGAAGCTTTCTTT. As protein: CASNRQGRNTEAFF.

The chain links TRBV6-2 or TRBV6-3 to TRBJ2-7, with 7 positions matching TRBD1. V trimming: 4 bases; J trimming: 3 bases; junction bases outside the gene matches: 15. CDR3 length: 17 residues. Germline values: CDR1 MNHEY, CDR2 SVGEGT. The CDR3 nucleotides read TGTGCCAGCAGTTTATTCATGAGGACAGGTGTTGTCTACGAGCAGTACTTC. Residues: CASSLFMRTGVVYEQYF.